Presented here are 19 T cell receptor beta chains from one specimen sequenced in a study of blood T cell repertoires in COVID-19 (dated by TCRdb to 2020 to 2021). Libraries were made using the immunoSEQ multiplex PCR assay. The source is immuneACCESS, and TCRdb retained only in-frame sequences with V and J called. Part of the clones is not carried over; for the studies checked, unresolved V genes explain less than half of this, and the remainder is unexplained. Across this sample there are approximately 150,000 clones, with over 90% seen only once. The ten largest account for under 2% of the sample. The material sequenced was peripheral blood. Receptor source: an older woman with COVID-19, enrolled during active disease.

The rearrangement links TRBV5-4 to TRBJ1-4; D call uncertain. CDR3 length: 13 amino acids. Trimming took off 4 bases at V and 6 bases at J, with 10 bases between the two ends. Germline loops: CDR1 SGHNT, CDR2 YYREEE (reference sequence). The CDR3 DNA reads as TGTGCCAGCAGCCGGGGAAGGGATGAAAAACTGTTTTTT. Amino acid sequence: CASSRGRDEKLFF.

The rearrangement uses TRBV5-6 and TRBJ2-5; tentatively, D is TRBD1 (6 bases). The CDR3 loop spans 14 amino acids. Germline values: CDR1 SGHDT, CDR2 YYEEEE. V was pared by 4 bases and J by 0 bases, with 10 bases between. CDR3 amino acids: CASSPDSNQETQYF. CDR3 nucleotides: TGTGCCAGCAGCCCGGACAGTAACCAAGAGACCCAGTACTTC. The full variable domain, rest sourced from reference TRBV5-6 and TRBJ2-5, is DAGVTQSPTHLIKTRGQQVTLRCSPKSGHDTVSWYQQALGQGPQFIFQYYEEEERQRGNFPDRFSGHQFPNYSSELNVNALLLGDSALYLCASSPDSNQETQYFGPGTRLLVL.

The CDR3 loop is CASSLAPRFYGYTF. CDR3 bases: TGTGCCAGCTCTTTAGCACCTCGATTTTATGGCTACACCTTC. The rearrangement joins TRBV6-5 to TRBJ1-2; D gene uncertain. The CDR3 has 14 amino acids. The V end lost 8 bases, the J end lost 5 bases, and 18 bases lay between the germline ends. Germline V gives CDR1 MNHEY, CDR2 SVGAGI.

The chain has TRBV4-1 and TRBJ1-3; D remains ambiguous. The germline CDR1 and CDR2 sequences are MGHRA and YSYEKL. The CDR3 is 16 residues long. V was clipped by 3 bases and J by 0 bases, with 12 bases between them. CDR3 sequence reads: CASSHWTGNSGNTIYF. CDR3 coding DNA: TGCGCCAGCAGCCATTGGACGGGAAACTCTGGAAACACCATATATTTT.

This chain links TRBV9 with TRBJ2-3; 9 bases are a match to TRBD2. The CDR3 sequence is 15 residues long. The germline gives CDR1 SGDLS, CDR2 YYNGEE. Trimming at V came to 3 bases and at J to 4 bases, leaving 6 bases not matched to a gene. CDR3 protein: CASSEFAGGSDTQYF. CDR3 DNA: TGTGCCAGCAGCGAGTTTGCGGGGGGGTCAGATACGCAGTATTTT.

The V call is TRBV7-2, the J call TRBJ2-1; 7 positions match TRBD1. From germline, CDR1 is SGHTA and CDR2 FQGNSA. J was trimmed by 3 bases and V by 6 bases; bases with no gene match: 2. The CDR3 is made up of 13 amino acids. In DNA form, the CDR3 reads TGTGCCAGCAGGAGACAGGGCTACAATGAGCAGTTCTTC. Amino acids: CASRRQGYNEQFF.

This clone is a singleton in its sample. The V call is TRBV7-9, the J call TRBJ1-1, with unresolved D. The ends were cut back, 1 base at V and 1 base at J, with 7 bases in the middle. CDR1 is SEHNR, CDR2 FQNEAQ, per germline (reference sequence). This CDR3 contains 14 residues. CDR3 in amino acids: CASSLVRRNTEAFF. The DNA for the CDR3 is TGTGCCAGCAGCTTAGTCCGGAGGAACACTGAAGCTTTCTTT. The complete variable domain, with remaining parts taken from reference TRBV7-9 and TRBJ1-1, reads DTGVSQNPRHKITKRGQNVTFRCDPISEHNRLYWYRQTLGQGPEFLTYFQNEAQLEKSRLLSDRFSAERPKGSFSTLEIQRTEQGDSAMYLCASSLVRRNTEAFFGQGTRLTVV.

The V call is TRBV7-2, the J call TRBJ2-3, with D perhaps TRBD2 (5 bases). CDR1 and CDR2 (germline): SGHTA, FQGNSA. V lost 3 bases, J lost 1 base, and 11 bases lay in between. The CDR3 is made up of 15 amino acids. The CDR3 spells CASSFPLGGTDTQYF. CDR3 bases: TGTGCCAGCAGCTTTCCCCTCGGGGGCACAGATACGCAGTATTTT.

The chain joins TRBV7-3 to TRBJ2-3; 13 bases match TRBD2. V lost 3 bases to trimming and J lost 4 bases; unmatched junction nucleotides: 4. The CDR3 has 16 amino acids. Germline CDR1 SGHTA, CDR2 FQGTGA. CDR3 loop: CASSLGTSGVADTQYF. The CDR3 DNA reads TGTGCCAGCAGCTTGGGGACTAGCGGGGTTGCAGATACGCAGTATTTT.

This sequence joins TRBV5-4 and TRBJ2-2; D is undetermined. This CDR3 has 15 residues. V was cut by 0 bases and J by 6 bases, with 12 bases left in between. Germline assignment: CDR1 SGHNT and CDR2 YYREEE (reference sequence). The CDR3 spells CASSLGAPGPGELFF. CDR3 sequence (DNA): TGTGCCAGCAGCTTGGGGGCACCTGGGCCCGGGGAGCTGTTTTTT.

This chain links TRBV4-3 with TRBJ2-1; 13 bases align to TRBD2. V lost 3 bases to trimming and J lost 8 bases; unmatched junction nucleotides: 10. Germline CDR1 is LGHNA and CDR2 is YSLEER. The CDR3 totals 17 residues. CDR3 loop: CASSQVLAGGPGDEQFF. The DNA of the CDR3 is TGCGCCAGCAGCCAGGTACTAGCGGGGGGGCCTGGGGATGAGCAGTTCTTC.

The table lists this clone with a count of one. The chain recombines TRBV2 with TRBJ1-6; no clear D gene. The V and J ends lost 7 bases and 5 bases respectively, with 9 bases between them. The CDR3 length is 13 residues. Per germline, CDR1 SNHLY and CDR2 FYNNEI. CDR3 nucleotides: TGTGCCAGCACGCGGTCAGATAATTCACCCCTCCACTTT. Protein: CASTRSDNSPLHF.

The chain recombines TRBV15 with TRBJ2-7; 11 nucleotides align to TRBD2. The CDR3 is 15 amino acids. Germline values: CDR1 LNHNV, CDR2 YYDKDF (reference sequence). V trimming: 5 bases; J trimming: 4 bases; junction bases outside the gene matches: 7. In DNA form, the CDR3 reads TGTGCCACCAGCGAGGGACTAGCGGTGGGTTACGAGCAGTACTTC. It yields the protein CATSEGLAVGYEQYF.

The chain couples TRBV6-4 to TRBJ2-2, with a possible D match to TRBD1 (5 bases). This CDR3 contains 14 residues. The germline CDR1 and CDR2 sequences are MRHNA and SNTAGT. The V and J ends lost 7 bases and 3 bases respectively, with 12 bases between them. In DNA form, the CDR3 reads TGTGCCAGCAAGGGGCCAGGCGACACCGGGGAGCTGTTTTTT. Translating it yields CASKGPGDTGELFF.

The CDR3 region is CASSIGRAGGNQPQHF. The DNA of the CDR3 is TGTGCCAGTAGTATAGGAAGGGCGGGGGGCAATCAGCCCCAGCATTTT. The rearrangement joins TRBV19 to TRBJ1-5; a possible D gene is TRBD1 (5 bases). V shed 1 base and J shed 2 bases, with 12 bases lying between them. Germline assignment: CDR1 LNHDA and CDR2 SQIVND (reference sequence). This CDR3 has 16 amino acids.

V and J are TRBV29-1 and TRBJ1-5; D not resolved. The V end was cut by 7 bases, the J end by 2 bases, with 18 bases between. The CDR3 is 15 residues long. Germline V gene data show CDR1 as SQVTM and CDR2 as ANQGSEA. The CDR3 reads CSGKHVGFGNQPQHF. DNA of the CDR3: TGCAGCGGTAAGCACGTGGGCTTTGGCAATCAGCCCCAGCATTTT.

The chain carries TRBV5-1 and TRBJ1-6, with TRBD1 identical over 7 bases. The CDR3 has 15 amino acids. Germline CDR1 SGHRS, CDR2 YFSETQ. V gave up 3 bases and J gave up 10 bases; unmatched junction bases: 10. The CDR3 bases are TGCGCCAGCAGCTCGGGACGACAGGGTGAATCACCCCTCCACTTT. This codes for CASSSGRQGESPLHF.

V usage is TRBV5-1 and J usage is TRBJ2-2; the match to TRBD1 covers 7 bases. The CDR3 is 15 residues long. The ends lost 0 bases at V and 7 bases at J; junction bases unmatched: 6. Germline V gene lookup returns CDR1 SGHRS and CDR2 YFSETQ. In DNA, the CDR3 is TGCGCCAGCAGCTTGGAGACAGGGTTGGTCGGGGAGCTGTTTTTT. Its protein is CASSLETGLVGELFF.

This chain connects TRBV7-9 to TRBJ1-2; no reliable D call. Between the trimmed V and J ends, which lost 1 base and 0 bases, there was a span of 9 bases. There are 15 residues in the CDR3. Germline loops: CDR1 SEHNR, CDR2 FQNEAQ (reference sequence). CDR3 bases: TGTGCCAGCAGCTTAGGGCAGAACCCTAACTATGGCTACACCTTC. Protein: CASSLGQNPNYGYTF.